The clone carrying this TCR beta chain has only a few counts. The antigen is undetermined. The entry originates in a study of T cell repertoires in cytomegalovirus infection. Each CDR3 protein is one row after TCRdb ran MiXCR on the reads. The sample holds about 310,000 distinct CDR3 sequences, roughly 25% seen once. The length of the CDR3 is 18 residues. Losses at the gene ends were 6 bases for V and 2 bases for J; bases not matched to a gene: 13. Germline V gene sequence: CDR1 ENHRY, CDR2 SYGVKD. This chain connects TRBV10-3 to TRBJ2-2; TRBD1 matches at 9 bases. Material: cultured PBMCs, obtained from culture after CMV antigen stimulation. The TCR originated in a human donor in good health (CMV status not recorded). Some clones in this sample may be carry-over from other donors' samples. CDR3 sequence reads: CAISEGQGLGVNTGELFF. For the CDR3, the DNA is TGTGCCATCAGCGAGGGACAGGGCCTAGGGGTAAACACCGGGGAGCTGTTTTTT.